Presented here are 17 T cell receptor beta chains from one specimen sequenced in a study of OX40 agonist ivuxolimab in advanced cancers. Only in-frame clones appear in the TCRdb table, and some are missing; sequencing was by immunoSEQ multiplex PCR. The table shows under 85,000 clones, with 75% to 85% occurring only once. The input for sequencing was CD4+ or CD8+ T cells sorted from blood, taken in a trial of the OX40 agonist ivuxolimab. These receptors originate from an adult with an advanced solid tumor such as melanoma, head and neck, liver or kidney cancer.

V gene TRBV28 combines with J gene TRBJ1-2; D is perhaps TRBD1 (5 bases). Germline CDR1 is MDHEN and CDR2 is SYDVKM. The CDR3 contains 12 residues. V was shortened by 7 bases and J by 4 bases, with 10 bases between the two germline ends. Written as DNA, the CDR3 is TGTGCCAGCATCAGGGAACCCTATGGCTACACCTTC. It specifies CASIREPYGYTF.

This sequence joins TRBV27 and TRBJ1-1, with a tentative D call TRBD1 (6 bases). The germline CDR1 and CDR2 sequences are MNHEY and SMNVEV (reference sequence). V was cut by 1 base and J by 2 bases, with 17 bases left in between. This CDR3 contains 17 residues. For the CDR3, the DNA is TGTGCCAGCAGTTTATATGGGGGCCTGGGGACCAACACTGAAGCTTTCTTT. Residues: CASSLYGGLGTNTEAFF.

A single count supports this clone. The chain employs TRBV4-1 and TRBJ2-3; 8 bases align to TRBD1. The CDR3 length is 16 residues. Trimming took 1 base from V and 5 from J; bases not matched to a gene: 8. CDR1 MGHRA and CDR2 YSYEKL come from the germline V gene. The DNA for the CDR3 is TGCGCCAGCAGCCAAGTGTCGACAGGGGTGGGAGATACGCAGTATTTT. Its protein is CASSQVSTGVGDTQYF.

The rearrangement links TRBV6-1 to TRBJ1-1, with unresolved D. V was trimmed by 4 bases and J by 4 bases, leaving 22 bases between them. The CDR3 loop spans 17 amino acids. Per the germline V gene, CDR1 is MNHNS and CDR2 is SASEGT. In DNA, the CDR3 is TGTGCCAGCAGTGGCCTGGGAGGCTCCCGGGCGGGCACTGAAGCTTTCTTT. Protein sequence: CASSGLGGSRAGTEAFF.

The rearrangement joins TRBV9 to TRBJ1-1; a weak D match, TRBD1 (6 bases). Per the germline V gene, CDR1 is SGDLS and CDR2 is YYNGEE. The CDR3 spans 14 residues. Trimming took 6 bases from V and 4 from J, leaving 16 bases between them. The CDR3: CASNSRGGGTEAFF. CDR3 DNA: TGTGCCAGCAATTCCAGGGGAGGTGGCACTGAAGCTTTCTTT.

V gene TRBV6-1 combines with J gene TRBJ2-2, with D perhaps TRBD2 (6 bases). This CDR3 contains 14 residues. Trimming removed 11 bases at V and 0 bases at J, with 13 bases between. Germline V gene lookup returns CDR1 MNHNS and CDR2 SASEGT. For the CDR3, the DNA is TGTGCCGGGAGAGGGGAGGCGAACACCGGGGAGCTGTTTTTT. Its protein is CAGRGEANTGELFF.

The chain couples TRBV7-2 to TRBJ2-2; D unresolved. The CDR3 extends over 11 amino acids. Germline V gene sequence: CDR1 SGHTA, CDR2 FQGNSA. Trimming left V 4 bases short and J 7 bases short, with 4 bases between. The CDR3 sequence: CASSSVGELFF. The CDR3 DNA reads as TGTGCCAGCAGCTCAGTCGGGGAGCTGTTTTTT.

This sequence joins TRBV29-1 and TRBJ2-2; D not certain. V was shortened by 3 bases and J by 3 bases, with 11 bases between the two germline ends. Germline V CDR1 and CDR2: SQVTM, ANQGSEA. The CDR3 runs to 14 residues. The CDR3 nucleotides read TGCAGCGTTGATCGCAGCCCACACACCGGGGAGCTGTTTTTT. Protein: CSVDRSPHTGELFF.

V and J are TRBV6-5 and TRBJ2-5, with D perhaps given as TRBD1 or TRBD2 (5 bases each). Looked up from germline, CDR1 is MNHEY and CDR2 is SVGAGI. Deletions cut 6 bases from V and 4 bases from J, with 18 bases between. The length of the CDR3 is 15 residues. CDR3 loop: CASSSGEQGRETQYF. Written as DNA, the CDR3 is TGTGCCAGCAGCTCTGGGGAGCAGGGACGAGAGACCCAGTACTTC.

This clone was seen only once. This rearrangement joins TRBV19 to TRBJ2-5; 8 nucleotides agree with TRBD1. V gave up 2 bases and J gave up 5 bases; unmatched junction bases: 7. CDR1 and CDR2 (germline): LNHDA, SQIVND (reference sequence). This CDR3 has 15 residues. The CDR3 DNA follows: TGTGCCAGTAGTATAAGAGGGGACAGGTGGGAGACCCAGTACTTC. It specifies CASSIRGDRWETQYF.

This clone has only a few counts. The chain couples TRBV19 to TRBJ2-3; D is uncertain. This CDR3 has 13 residues. The germline V gene encodes CDR1 LNHDA and CDR2 SQIVND (reference sequence). V lost 5 bases to trimming and J lost 7 bases, with 13 bases between them. This CDR3 reads CASSFSPGNTQYF. DNA of the CDR3: TGTGCCAGTAGTTTCTCGCCCGGAAATACGCAGTATTTT.

V and J are TRBV19 and TRBJ1-1; D ambiguous. CDR3 length equals 15 residues. Germline V CDR1 and CDR2: LNHDA, SQIVND (reference sequence). V lost 1 base and J lost 2, with 11 bases in between. CDR3 bases: TGTGCCAGTAGTATAGGGCCGGGCCTAAACACTGAAGCTTTCTTT. This gives the protein CASSIGPGLNTEAFF. The whole variable domain, filled in from reference TRBV19 and TRBJ1-1, reads DGGITQSPKYLFRKEGQNVTLSCEQNLNHDAMYWYRQDPGQGLRLIYYSQIVNDFQKGDIAEGYSVSREKKESFPLTVTSAQKNPTAFYLCASSIGPGLNTEAFFGQGTRLTVV.

The J gene is TRBJ1-5, the V gene TRBV4-1; 11 bases map to TRBD1. This CDR3 spans 17 amino acids. V shed 4 bases, J shed 0 bases, and the junction held 5 bases outside the gene matches. Germline loops: CDR1 MGHRA, CDR2 YSYEKL. In DNA, the CDR3 is TGCGCCAGCAGCCTCAGGACAGGGGGCTTTAGCAATCAGCCCCAGCATTTT. Translating gives CASSLRTGGFSNQPQHF.

The rearrangement links TRBV18 to TRBJ2-2; D uncertain. V was cut by 3 bases and J by 0 bases, with 11 bases left in between. This CDR3 has 16 amino acids. Germline loops: CDR1 KGHSH, CDR2 LQKENI. The DNA of the CDR3 is TGTGCCAGCTCACCGGCTTCCACACCGAACACCGGGGAGCTGTTTTTT. Its translation: CASSPASTPNTGELFF.

The chain combines TRBV19 with TRBJ2-4; TRBD1 matches at 7 bases. From germline, CDR1 is LNHDA and CDR2 SQIVND (reference sequence). The CDR3 runs 13 residues. V lost 7 bases, J lost 5 bases, and 5 bases stayed unmatched. CDR3 amino acids: CASNHRGENIQYF. CDR3 sequence (DNA): TGTGCCAGTAACCACAGGGGAGAAAACATTCAGTACTTC.

The V gene is TRBV27, the J gene TRBJ1-4; D is unclear. This CDR3 contains 13 residues. The V and J ends lost 10 bases and 2 bases respectively, with 11 bases between them. CDR1 and CDR2 from the germline V gene are MNHEY and SMNVEV (reference sequence). The CDR3: CANEQTTNEKLFF. CDR3 DNA: TGTGCCAATGAACAGACCACTAATGAAAAACTGTTTTTT.

The count of this clone is one. The rearrangement uses TRBV27 and TRBJ2-2; 10 bases align to TRBD2. The CDR3 loop spans 17 amino acids. Germline V gives CDR1 MNHEY, CDR2 SMNVEV (reference sequence). Losses at the gene ends were 4 bases for V and 0 bases for J; bases not matched to a gene: 5. CDR3 DNA: TGTGCCAGCAGTTCCCGAGCGGGGGGGGCGAACACCGGGGAGCTGTTTTTT. It is translated as CASSSRAGGANTGELFF.